These 13 T cell receptor beta chains share one sample of origin, sequenced in a study of neoadjuvant anti-PD-1 for oral cavity cancer. TCRdb keeps only in-frame clones here, not all; method: immunoSEQ multiplex PCR. The sample lists some 9,400 clones, around three fifths occurring once. The time point here: after neoadjuvant nivolumab, at surgical resection. The source was PBMCs, collected after nivolumab (anti-PD-1) treatment. These receptors originate from a person between 40 and 79 years old with oral cavity squamous cell carcinoma.

The rearrangement links TRBV5-6 to TRBJ2-5; 10 bases agree with TRBD1. V lost 7 bases, J lost 4 bases, and 10 bases stayed unmatched. The CDR3 runs to 15 residues. Germline lookup yields CDR1 SGHDT and CDR2 YYEEEE. CDR3 nucleotides: TGTGCCAGCCACGGGACAGGGGTAGAGGGAGAGACCCAGTACTTC. This gives the protein CASHGTGVEGETQYF.

This chain connects TRBV19 to TRBJ1-1; 9 bases agree with TRBD1. The V segment lost 5 bases and the J segment 11 bases; nucleotides outside the gene matches: 12. CDR1 is LNHDA and CDR2 is SQIVND in the germline V gene (reference sequence). CDR3 size: 14 residues. CDR3 amino acids: CASSHGTGPNEAFF. CDR3 coding DNA: TGTGCCAGTAGTCATGGGACAGGGCCGAACGAGGCTTTCTTT.

CDR3 in amino acids: CASRPQGQEMNTEAFF. DNA for the CDR3: TGTGCCAGCAGGCCCCAGGGGCAAGAAATGAACACTGAAGCTTTCTTT. V gene TRBV7-6 combines with J gene TRBJ1-1; the D gene is possibly TRBD1 (6 bases). Trimming left V 6 bases short and J 0 bases short, with 17 bases between. The CDR3 runs 16 residues. From germline, CDR1 is SGHVS and CDR2 FNYEAQ.

V gene TRBV7-8 combines with J gene TRBJ2-1; D remains unclear. The ends were cut back, 3 bases at V and 7 bases at J, with 7 bases in the middle. This CDR3 comprises 12 residues. Germline loops: CDR1 SGHVS, CDR2 FQNEAQ. The DNA for the CDR3 is TGTGCCAGCAGCTTGATGGAGAATGAGCAGTTCTTC. Protein sequence: CASSLMENEQFF.

The V call is TRBV11-2, the J call TRBJ2-7, with 7 nucleotides matching TRBD1. CDR3 length: 13 amino acids. Trimming removed 5 bases from V and 2 bases from J; junction bases left unmatched: 3. Germline V gene lookup returns CDR1 SGHAT and CDR2 FQNNGV. In nucleotides, the CDR3 is TGTGCCAGCAGCGCCGGGACAGCCTACGAGCAGTACTTC. Protein: CASSAGTAYEQYF.

The rearrangement links TRBV2 to TRBJ2-5; a weak D match, TRBD2 (5 bases). Per germline, CDR1 SNHLY and CDR2 FYNNEI. This CDR3 comprises 15 residues. V lost 6 bases and J lost 3, with 17 bases in between. The CDR3 sequence is CASRTWQPGKETQYF. CDR3 bases: TGTGCCAGCAGGACCTGGCAGCCCGGGAAAGAGACCCAGTACTTC.

This clone was seen more than once but under ten times. V usage is TRBV19 and J usage is TRBJ1-2; no clear D. The CDR3 length is 14 residues. Germline CDR1 is LNHDA and CDR2 is SQIVND (reference sequence). Deletions cut 4 bases from V and 8 bases from J, with 17 bases between. CDR3 loop: CASSTPGGSGGYTF. The CDR3 nucleotides read TGTGCCAGTAGTACGCCTGGAGGTTCGGGGGGCTACACCTTC. Looking up the rest from reference TRBV19 and TRBJ1-2 gives the full variable domain: DGGITQSPKYLFRKEGQNVTLSCEQNLNHDAMYWYRQDPGQGLRLIYYSQIVNDFQKGDIAEGYSVSREKKESFPLTVTSAQKNPTAFYLCASSTPGGSGGYTFGSGTRLTVV.

The rearrangement uses TRBV30 and TRBJ2-7, with 8 bases matching TRBD2. Per the germline V gene, CDR1 is GTSNPN and CDR2 is SVGIG (reference sequence). This CDR3 region has 13 residues. The ends lost 0 bases at V and 4 bases at J; junction bases unmatched: 2. CDR3: CAWSVIAGYEQYF. CDR3 DNA sequence: TGTGCCTGGAGTGTAATAGCGGGATACGAGCAGTACTTC. Full variable domain (rest looked up from reference TRBV30 and TRBJ2-7): SQTIHQWPATLVQPVGSPLSLECTVEGTSNPNLYWYRQAAGRGLQLLFYSVGIGQISSEVPQNLSASRPQDRQFILSSKKLLLSDSGFYLCAWSVIAGYEQYFGPGTRLTVT.

This clone has only a few counts. This chain joins TRBV5-1 and TRBJ2-7; TRBD2 aligns across 10 bases. The V gene end was trimmed by 6 bases and the J gene end by 5 bases; junction bases not matched to a gene: 17. Germline CDR1 SGHRS, CDR2 YFSETQ. The CDR3 length is 17 residues. In nucleotides, the CDR3 is TGCGCCAGCACCCCCGGGGGGCTAGCGGGAGCACAAAACGAGCAGTACTTC. The encoded protein is CASTPGGLAGAQNEQYF. Full variable domain (missing parts from reference TRBV5-1 and TRBJ2-7): KAGVTQTPRYLIKTRGQQVTLSCSPISGHRSVSWYQQTPGQGLQFLFEYFSETQRNKGNFPGRFSGRQFSNSRSEMNVSTLELGDSALYLCASTPGGLAGAQNEQYFGPGTRLTVT.

The V gene is TRBV27, the J gene TRBJ1-1; unclear D gene. From germline, CDR1 is MNHEY and CDR2 SMNVEV (reference sequence). This CDR3 region has 14 residues. The V and J ends lost 2 bases and 5 bases respectively, with 12 bases between them. The CDR3 loop is CASSLTTSGTEAFF. The CDR3 region has the DNA TGTGCCAGCAGTTTAACAACATCGGGGACTGAAGCTTTCTTT.

This clone has just a few counts. In DNA, the CDR3 is TGTGCCAGCAGTGCCAGCAGCAATCAGCCCCAGCATTTT. This sequence encodes CASSASSNQPQHF. The rearrangement uses TRBV6-4 and TRBJ1-5; D is unclear. CDR3 length equals 13 residues. Germline assignment: CDR1 MRHNA and CDR2 SNTAGT. The ends were cut back, 4 bases at V and 1 base at J, with 5 bases in the middle.

This clone turned up a few times. The chain uses TRBV4-1 and TRBJ1-5; no firm D call. V lost 0 bases and J lost 4, with 4 bases in between. Germline V gene sequence: CDR1 MGHRA, CDR2 YSYEKL. The CDR3 is 13 residues long. The CDR3 region is CASSQDPNQPQHF. The CDR3 region has the DNA TGCGCCAGCAGCCAAGATCCGAATCAGCCCCAGCATTTT.

V usage is TRBV11-2 and J usage is TRBJ1-2; D ambiguous. The CDR3 sequence is 13 residues long. CDR1 and CDR2 from the germline V gene are SGHAT and FQNNGV. V lost 1 base and J 6 bases, leaving 9 bases between the germline ends. The CDR3 is CASSLGQLDGYTF. The CDR3 nucleotides are TGTGCCAGCAGCTTAGGACAACTCGATGGCTACACCTTC.